The 27 T cell receptor beta chains in this list originate from one sample, sequenced in a study of blood T cell repertoires in COVID-19 (dated by TCRdb to between 2020 and 2021). Libraries came from the immunoSEQ multiplex PCR assay. Sourced from immuneACCESS, this table was stored by TCRdb with only in-frame sequences that have V and J called. A share of the clones is absent; for the studies checked, an unresolved V gene accounts for under half, and the remainder has no known explanation. In this sample the table shows approximately 260,000 clones, approximately 91% of which occur a single time. The ten largest clones capture 2% to 2.5% of the sample. The material sequenced was peripheral blood. The origin of the receptors is a man aged 50 or older with acute or convalescent COVID-19.

DNA for the CDR3: TGTGCCAGTAGTCCCCCAGGGATCTATGGCTACACCTTC. Translated, it gives CASSPPGIYGYTF. The chain combines TRBV19 with TRBJ1-2; TRBD1 might be the D (5 bases). CDR1 and CDR2 (germline): LNHDA, SQIVND (reference sequence). V was shortened by 5 bases and J by 4 bases, with 11 bases between the two germline ends. The CDR3 covers 13 residues.

The gene calls are TRBV29-1 and TRBJ2-1, with unresolved D. The CDR3 spans 10 residues. CDR1 and CDR2 (germline): SQVTM, ANQGSEA. V lost 4 bases and J lost 8, with 6 bases in between. CDR3 in DNA: TGCAGCGTTGGAGGCGATGAGCAGTTCTTC. It is translated as CSVGGDEQFF.

The chain uses TRBV7-3 and TRBJ2-3, with TRBD2 as a possible D gene (5 bases). The length of the CDR3 is 13 residues. V lost 5 bases to trimming and J lost 8 bases, with 14 bases between them. Germline values: CDR1 SGHTA, CDR2 FQGTGA. The CDR3 loop is CASSPVSAGTQYF. The CDR3 region has the DNA TGTGCCAGCAGCCCCGTATCCGCGGGTACGCAGTATTTT.

This chain joins TRBV4-1 and TRBJ2-2, with a weak D call TRBD1 (5 bases). Germline V gene lookup returns CDR1 MGHRA and CDR2 YSYEKL. The V and J ends lost 0 bases and 6 bases respectively, with 14 bases between them. The CDR3 contains 16 residues. CDR3 nucleotide sequence: TGCGCCAGCAGCCAAGATAACAGAGAAGGGGCCGGGGAGCTGTTTTTT. Translating it yields CASSQDNREGAGELFF.

This chain joins TRBV27 and TRBJ1-4, with D perhaps matching TRBD1 (5 bases). CDR3 length: 14 residues. V lost 5 bases, J lost 7 bases, and 14 bases lay in between. Germline V lookup: CDR1 MNHEY, CDR2 SMNVEV (reference sequence). As DNA, the CDR3 is TGTGCCAGCAGTCCCCCAGGGTCTGGTGAAAAACTGTTTTTT. This translates into CASSPPGSGEKLFF.

The rearrangement links TRBV5-4 to TRBJ1-3, with a possible D match to TRBD1 (5 bases). V was pared by 4 bases and J by 0 bases, with 14 bases between. The CDR3 contains 16 residues. Germline V gene lookup returns CDR1 SGHNT and CDR2 YYREEE (reference sequence). The CDR3 region is CASSRSGVTSGNTIYF. The CDR3 coding sequence is TGTGCCAGCAGCCGGTCGGGGGTAACCTCTGGAAACACCATATATTTT.

V usage is TRBV2 and J usage is TRBJ1-3; TRBD1 might be the D (5 bases). There are 16 residues in the CDR3. Germline V CDR1 and CDR2: SNHLY, FYNNEI. Trimming removed 4 bases at V and 3 bases at J, with 16 bases between. In DNA, the CDR3 is TGTGCCAGCAGTGGGGGTCATAGGGGCTTTGGAAACACCATATATTTT. Residues: CASSGGHRGFGNTIYF.

V gene TRBV6-5 combines with J gene TRBJ2-1, with D unresolved. V lost 7 bases and J 5 bases, leaving 6 bases between the germline ends. The V gene's germline CDR1 is MNHEY and CDR2 SVGAGI. This CDR3 comprises 11 residues. The CDR3 DNA is TGTGCCAGCACCCCAGACAATGAGCAGTTCTTC. Its translation is CASTPDNEQFF.

The J gene is TRBJ2-5, the V gene TRBV29-1, with D unresolved. V was clipped by 6 bases and J by 1 base, with 12 bases between them. This CDR3 has 13 amino acids. Germline CDR1 SQVTM, CDR2 ANQGSEA. The CDR3 sequence is CSVESLRQETQYF. As DNA, the CDR3 is TGCAGCGTCGAGTCATTGCGCCAAGAGACCCAGTACTTC.

The V call is TRBV6-6, the J call TRBJ1-1; no firm D call. Trimming removed 7 bases from V and 2 bases from J, with 5 bases in between. The CDR3 extends over 11 amino acids. The germline CDR1 and CDR2 sequences are MNHNY and SVGAGI (reference sequence). The CDR3 sequence is CASMLNTEAFF. CDR3 bases: TGTGCCAGCATGTTAAACACTGAAGCTTTCTTT.

The J gene is TRBJ1-2, the V gene TRBV3-1 (or the pseudogene TRBV3-2); 9 nucleotides line up with TRBD1. The ends lost 1 base at V and 0 bases at J; junction bases unmatched: 3. CDR1 is LGHDT, CDR2 YNNKEL, per germline (reference sequence). The CDR3 sequence is 16 residues long. This CDR3 is CASSQAGQGANYGYTF. The CDR3 DNA reads TGTGCCAGCAGCCAAGCGGGACAGGGAGCTAACTATGGCTACACCTTC.

The chain recombines TRBV29-1 with TRBJ2-7, with 7 bases identical to TRBD1. The V gene end was trimmed by 3 bases and the J gene end by 3 bases; junction bases not matched to a gene: 11. The germline V gene has CDR1 SQVTM and CDR2 ANQGSEA. CDR3 size: 15 residues. The CDR3 bases are TGCAGCGTTGAGTCCCCCCAGGGGGTCGGCTACGAGCAGTACTTC. As protein: CSVESPQGVGYEQYF.

The chain joins TRBV6-5 to TRBJ1-4; 9 nucleotides line up with TRBD1. This CDR3 region has 14 residues. J lost 5 bases, V lost 10 bases, and 8 bases had no gene match. Germline V gives CDR1 MNHEY, CDR2 SVGAGI. This CDR3 reads CATANRGPNEKLFF. The DNA for the CDR3 is TGTGCCACCGCAAACAGGGGGCCCAATGAAAAACTGTTTTTT.

The chain couples TRBV10-2 to TRBJ2-1; the D is unclear. This CDR3 is built from 12 residues. Trimming shortened V by 8 bases and J by 5 bases, and 10 bases separated the two germline ends. The germline gives CDR1 WSHSY, CDR2 SAAADI. In nucleotides, the CDR3 is TGCGCCAGCTCCCGGGTTGACAATGAGCAGTTCTTC. Translation gives CASSRVDNEQFF.

J is TRBJ2-7 and V is TRBV15, with TRBD1 as a possible D gene (5 bases). The CDR3 spans 15 residues. The V gene lost 1 base and the J gene lost 2 bases, with 12 bases spanning the gap. Looked up from germline, CDR1 is LNHNV and CDR2 is YYDKDF (reference sequence). The CDR3 spells CATSRGQGAPYEQYF. For the CDR3, the DNA is TGTGCCACCAGCAGAGGGCAGGGCGCGCCCTACGAGCAGTACTTC.

The CDR3 is CASSLGAGRNEKLFF. CDR3 nucleotides: TGCGCCAGCAGCTTGGGGGCCGGGAGGAATGAAAAACTGTTTTTT. The chain carries TRBV5-1 and TRBJ1-4; no clear D gene. Trimming took off 0 bases at V and 5 bases at J, with 11 bases between the two ends. Germline V gene lookup returns CDR1 SGHRS and CDR2 YFSETQ. The CDR3 contains 15 residues.

V usage is TRBV9 and J usage is TRBJ1-1; D possibly corresponds to TRBD1 (6 bases). From germline, CDR1 is SGDLS and CDR2 YYNGEE. The V end lost 3 bases, the J end lost 4 bases, and 13 bases lay between the germline ends. The CDR3 consists of 14 residues. The CDR3 sequence is CASSATGGSTEAFF. As DNA, the CDR3 is TGTGCCAGCAGCGCGACAGGTGGATCCACTGAAGCTTTCTTT.

This clone was seen just once. The CDR3 region is CASSPDLTGGENGYTF. DNA of the CDR3: TGTGCCAGCAGCCCAGACTTGACAGGGGGTGAGAATGGCTACACCTTC. The J gene is TRBJ1-2, the V gene TRBV7-9, with TRBD1 matching 9 bases. Germline V CDR1 and CDR2: SEHNR, FQNEAQ (reference sequence). The V gene end was trimmed by 5 bases and the J gene end by 6 bases; junction bases not matched to a gene: 13. This CDR3 region has 16 residues.

The gene calls are TRBV11-2 and TRBJ1-6; possible D gene TRBD1, 5 bases. There are 15 residues in the CDR3. Germline values: CDR1 SGHAT, CDR2 FQNNGV. Trimming took 7 bases from V and 6 from J, leaving 16 bases between them. The chain's CDR3 is CASNTRDPGNSPLHF. CDR3 bases: TGTGCCAGCAATACCAGGGATCCCGGTAATTCACCCCTCCACTTT.

This clone was seen a single time. V usage is TRBV11-3 and J usage is TRBJ2-1; TRBD2 might be the D (6 bases). The ends were cut back, 4 bases at V and 4 bases at J, with 8 bases in the middle. Germline CDR1 SGHNT, CDR2 YENEEA. The CDR3 runs to 13 residues. CDR3 region: CASSSRGYNEQFF. CDR3 coding DNA: TGTGCCAGCAGCTCGCGGGGTTACAATGAGCAGTTCTTC.

The CDR3 bases are TGCAGCGTAACAGGGGGCGCAGAAACCGGGGAGCTGTTTTTT. Residues: CSVTGGAETGELFF. The chain carries TRBV29-1 and TRBJ2-2; 9 bases are shared with TRBD1. V lost 6 bases to trimming and J lost 5 bases; unmatched junction nucleotides: 7. Germline CDR1 is SQVTM and CDR2 is ANQGSEA. This CDR3 region has 14 residues.

J is TRBJ2-3 and V is TRBV5-1, with unresolved D. With 4 bases removed from V and 0 bases from J, the gap between germline ends came to 15 bases. CDR3 size: 16 residues. Germline CDR1 reads SGHRS; CDR2 reads YFSETQ. The CDR3 loop is CASSPNPLTSTDTQYF. Written as DNA, the CDR3 is TGCGCCAGCAGCCCCAATCCCCTGACTAGCACAGATACGCAGTATTTT.

V usage is TRBV4-1 and J usage is TRBJ1-3; 7 positions match TRBD1. J lost 1 base, V lost 5 bases, and 8 bases had no gene match. The CDR3 sequence is 16 residues long. Germline V gene lookup returns CDR1 MGHRA and CDR2 YSYEKL. Here the CDR3 DNA reads TGCGCCAGCAGCTTAAACAGGGGTTCTTCTGGAAACACCATATATTTT. The encoded protein is CASSLNRGSSGNTIYF.

The chain carries TRBV4-1 and TRBJ2-1; 13 positions match TRBD2. The CDR3 spans 15 residues. The V segment lost 6 bases and the J segment 5 bases; nucleotides outside the gene matches: 4. Germline CDR1 and CDR2: MGHRA and YSYEKL. The CDR3 DNA is TGCGCCAGCAGACCGGGACTAGCGGGAAACAATGAGCAGTTCTTC. Protein product: CASRPGLAGNNEQFF.

V and J are TRBV27 and TRBJ1-5, with 12 positions matching TRBD1. This CDR3 comprises 15 residues. The germline gives CDR1 MNHEY, CDR2 SMNVEV (reference sequence). The V and J ends lost 3 bases and 6 bases, in that order; junction bases with no gene match: 3. The CDR3 coding sequence is TGTGCCAGCAGTTTTAGGGACAGGGGGCGTCAGCCCCAGCATTTT. Protein sequence: CASSFRDRGRQPQHF.

The chain uses TRBV24-1 and TRBJ2-2; 7 nucleotides match TRBD1. The V gene's germline CDR1 is KGHDR and CDR2 SFDVKD. The V and J ends lost 3 bases and 6 bases, in that order; junction bases with no gene match: 6. CDR3 size: 15 residues. The CDR3 coding sequence is TGTGCCACCAGTGATGCGCGACAGGGAGCCGGGGAGCTGTTTTTT. Protein: CATSDARQGAGELFF.

This chain joins TRBV7-9 and TRBJ1-6; D perhaps matches TRBD1 (6 bases). The CDR3 totals 17 residues. In germline, CDR1 is SEHNR, CDR2 FQNEAQ (reference sequence). V dropped 7 bases and J dropped 3 bases, with 19 bases sitting between them. The CDR3 DNA is TGTGCCAGCATCCCGTCCGGGGGGGCGATCTATAATTCACCCCTCCACTTT. Translation gives CASIPSGGAIYNSPLHF. The variable domain in full, with the rest retrieved from reference TRBV7-9 and TRBJ1-6, is DTGVSQNPRHKITKRGQNVTFRCDPISEHNRLYWYRQTLGQGPEFLTYFQNEAQLEKSRLLSDRFSAERPKGSFSTLEIQRTEQGDSAMYLCASIPSGGAIYNSPLHFGNGTRLTVT.